These 4 T cell receptor beta chains share one sample of origin, sequenced in a study of blood T cell repertoires in COVID-19. Libraries were prepared by immunoSEQ multiplex PCR; TCRdb keeps only in-frame clonotypes and omits some of them. The top ten hold over 2% of the sample, which has around 290,000 clones, roughly 92% seen once. The sequenced sample consisted of peripheral blood. These receptors originate from a woman in her twenties or thirties with COVID-19, enrolled during active disease.

Worth noting for this clone: This CDR3 is also generated by other DNA sequences in the sample. The gene calls are TRBV5-1 and TRBJ2-3; 9 bases match TRBD2. J gave up 0 bases and V 0 bases, and 5 bases lay outside the gene matches. The CDR3 length is 17 residues. CDR1 is SGHRS and CDR2 is YFSETQ in the germline V gene. The chain's CDR3 is CASSLDGLAGSTDTQYF. The CDR3 region has the DNA TGCGCCAGCAGCTTGGATGGGCTAGCGGGGAGCACAGATACGCAGTATTTT.

This chain uses TRBV4-1 with TRBJ1-1; D is uncertain. Between the trimmed V and J ends, which lost 0 bases and 1 base, there was a span of 9 bases. This CDR3 comprises 15 residues. CDR1 is MGHRA, CDR2 YSYEKL, per germline. The DNA of the CDR3 is TGCGCCAGCAGCCAAGATCAAAGAGGGAACACTGAAGCTTTCTTT. This sequence encodes CASSQDQRGNTEAFF.

The V and J genes are TRBV7-8 and TRBJ1-6; the D is unclear. The CDR3 runs 13 residues. CDR1 and CDR2 from the germline V gene are SGHVS and FQNEAQ. V was cut by 1 base and J by 8 bases, with 6 bases left in between. This CDR3 reads CASSLVEHSPLHF. CDR3 coding DNA: TGTGCCAGCAGCTTAGTCGAGCATTCACCCCTCCACTTT. The full variable domain, its missing parts supplied by reference TRBV7-8 and TRBJ1-6, is GAGVSQSPRYKVAKRGQDVALRCDPISGHVSLFWYQQALGQGPEFLTYFQNEAQLDKSGLPSDRFFAERPEGSVSTLKIQRTQQEDSAVYLCASSLVEHSPLHFGNGTRLTVT.

This clone was observed a few times. The chain is built from TRBV5-1 and TRBJ2-1; D unresolved. The length of the CDR3 is 16 residues. Germline V gene sequence: CDR1 SGHRS, CDR2 YFSETQ. Trimming left V 4 bases short and J 0 bases short, with 14 bases between. CDR3 coding DNA: TGCGCCAGCAGCCCCCCCTCCCACGGCTCCTACAATGAGCAGTTCTTC. It translates to CASSPPSHGSYNEQFF.